This TCR beta chain was sequenced in a study of regulatory and conventional T cells in RAG deficiency. The eight patients with RAG deficiency had SCID (one), Omenn syndrome (two), or CID/atypical SCID (five). Repertoires were generated with immunoSEQ multiplex PCR, while TCRdb's copy carries only in-frame clones and drops some. Of 5,500 to 6,500 clones in the sample, around 90% were seen once. CDR1 is LGHNT, CDR2 FRNRAP, per germline. CDR3 length equals 14 residues. Trimming removed 6 bases from V and 2 bases from J, with 13 bases in between. This clonotype was obtained from a human donor with RAG deficiency presenting as severe combined immunodeficiency. The gene calls are TRBV12-5 and TRBJ2-5; D call uncertain. Sequenced: CD8+ T cells sorted from blood. In nucleotides, the CDR3 is TGTGCTAGTGGCCCGACGTGGGGTCAAGAGACCCAGTACTTC. Protein product: CASGPTWGQETQYF.